This TCR beta chain is drawn from a study of human T cells and chemical hapten exposure. Original analysis: Per sample, the median was around 96,000 TCRs, with values from 23,224 to 690,600. TCRdb reprocessed the RACE reads via MiXCR and lists one record per CDR3 protein. TCRdb, rather than the study authors, made the V and J calls. Among approximately 59,000 distinct CDR3 sequences, approximately 6.5% were seen once, and the ten largest hold 3% to 3.5%. This clonotype has ten or more counts. Unmatched junction bases numbered 8, after V lost 4 bases and J lost 8 bases. The CDR3 runs 15 residues. Per the germline V gene, CDR1 is LGHDT and CDR2 is YNNKEL (reference sequence). Noted time point: healthy volunteer bleed at 6 weeks. Blood, whole and unfractionated, served as the source for total RNA extraction.

The rearrangement links TRBV3-1 to TRBJ2-1; 10 bases agree with TRBD1. Material: whole blood. This TCR derives from a female donor in good health. Some clones in this sample may be carry-over from other donors' samples. CDR3 DNA: TGTGCCAGCAGCCTCCCGGGACAGGGGTTTCATGAGCAGTTCTTC. It specifies CASSLPGQGFHEQFF.